The following is a T cell receptor (beta chain) sequence with its context. The record originates from a study of blood T cell repertoires in COVID-19. After removal of 6 bases from V and 0 bases from J, the junction contained 8 bases not matched to a gene. CDR1 LNHDA and CDR2 SQIVND come from the germline V gene (reference sequence). The CDR3 sequence is 15 residues long. The data were produced by immunoSEQ multiplex PCR, yet TCRdb's version contains in-frame clones alone and is incomplete. The table shows 120,000 to 150,000 clones, with around 83% occurring only once. Source material: PBMCs or T cells enriched from blood (not recorded which). The gene calls are TRBV19 and TRBJ2-7; the match to TRBD1 covers 7 bases. This receptor was taken from a woman aged 45-59 years who had been exposed to COVID-19. The CDR3 bases are TGTGCCAGTAGCAGAACAGGGGAGAACTCCTACGAGCAGTACTTC. Residues: CASSRTGENSYEQYF.